The source of this TCR beta chain is a study of T-cell memory formation after mild COVID-19. One entry per CDR3 protein results from TCRdb running MiXCR on the 5' RACE reads. The sample holds around 80,000 distinct CDR3 sequences, approximately 15% seen once. J gave up 7 bases and V 4 bases, and 5 bases lay outside the gene matches. The CDR3 extends over 15 amino acids. In germline, CDR1 is MNHEY, CDR2 SVGAGI. The chain links TRBV6-5 to TRBJ2-2, with 11 nucleotides matching TRBD2. The sequence came from an adult woman who had mild COVID-19 (a few samples of this study predate the infection). Cell type and time point are not known. The sequencing input was PBMCs or a T cell subset sorted from them (not recorded which). CDR3 bases: TGTGCCAGCAGTTCGCTAGCGGGAGGTGGCGGGGAGCTGTTTTTT. Translation gives CASSSLAGGGGELFF.